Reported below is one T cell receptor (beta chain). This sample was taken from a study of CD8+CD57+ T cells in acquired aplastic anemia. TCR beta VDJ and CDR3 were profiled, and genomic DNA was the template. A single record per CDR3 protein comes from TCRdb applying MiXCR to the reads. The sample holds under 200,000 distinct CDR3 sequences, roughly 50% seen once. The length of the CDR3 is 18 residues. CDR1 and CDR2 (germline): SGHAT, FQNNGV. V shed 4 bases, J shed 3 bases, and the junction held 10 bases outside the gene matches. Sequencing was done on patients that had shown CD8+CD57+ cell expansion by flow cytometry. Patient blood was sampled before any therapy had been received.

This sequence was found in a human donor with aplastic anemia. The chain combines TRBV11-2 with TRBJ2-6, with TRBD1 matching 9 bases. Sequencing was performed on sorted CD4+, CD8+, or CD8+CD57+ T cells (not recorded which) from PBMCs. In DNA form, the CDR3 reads TGTGCCAGCAGCTCGTCGGGACAGGGCTTGGGTGGGGCCAACGTCCTGACTTTC. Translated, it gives CASSSSGQGLGGANVLTF.